This TCR beta chain originates from a study of response to subunit inactivated influenza vaccine. The V end lost 5 bases, the J end lost 0 bases, and 11 bases lay between the germline ends. The CDR3 has 14 amino acids. The germline CDR1 and CDR2 sequences are MNHEY and SVGEGT. TCRdb re-called the RT-PCR reads with MiXCR, one entry per CDR3 protein. The data show 800,000 or so distinct CDR3 sequences, roughly 20% seen once. Of note for this clonotype: Its specificity is not known.

Study-level results: T cells newly recruited by each seasonal influenza vaccination are few, the authors suggested.

This sequence originates from a man aged 50 to 60 who received an inactivated influenza vaccine. Material: PBMCs from blood, obtained about 5 days after vaccination. J is TRBJ2-7 and V is TRBV6-2 or TRBV6-3; either TRBD1 or TRBD2 may supply D (5 bases each). As DNA, the CDR3 is TGTGCCAGCAGTCGGCCGGGGCCCTCCTACGAGCAGTACTTC. Encoded protein: CASSRPGPSYEQYF.